Below are 30 T cell receptor beta chains sequenced from a single sample in a study of T cells in localized non-small cell lung cancer. Sequencing was performed with immunoSEQ multiplex PCR; in TCRdb, only in-frame clones are kept and a portion is missing. The sample consists of about 82,000 clones, over 60% of them appearing once. This specimen consisted of PBMCs, obtained before any cancer treatment. The receptors come from a man aged 35 to 69 with stage II squamous cell lung carcinoma.

This clone was counted between two and nine times. The genes are TRBV7-9 and TRBJ2-1; D is tentatively TRBD1 or TRBD2 (5 bases each). CDR1 is SEHNR and CDR2 is FQNEAQ in the germline V gene (reference sequence). The CDR3 extends over 12 amino acids. Trimming cost V 1 base and J 14 bases, with 12 bases left between them. The CDR3: CASSLVEGEKFF. In DNA, the CDR3 is TGTGCCAGCAGCTTAGTCGAAGGGGAGAAGTTCTTC.

The chain carries TRBV7-2 and TRBJ2-7, with TRBD2 matching over 7 bases. Trimming removed 5 bases from V and 5 bases from J; junction bases left unmatched: 12. The CDR3 runs 15 residues. Germline V gene data show CDR1 as SGHTA and CDR2 as FQGNSA. The CDR3 protein is CASSPSSGRPDEQYF. The CDR3 region has the DNA TGTGCCAGCAGCCCATCTAGCGGTAGGCCAGACGAGCAGTACTTC.

V gene TRBV4-3 combines with J gene TRBJ1-2, with 7 bases that match TRBD1. The germline gives CDR1 LGHNA, CDR2 YSLEER. Unmatched junction bases numbered 3, after V lost 0 bases and J lost 8 bases. This CDR3 spans 13 amino acids. The DNA for the CDR3 is TGCGCCAGCAGCCAAGATTCAGGGGGAGGCTACACCTTC. Translation gives CASSQDSGGGYTF.

This clone occurred a few times. CDR3 sequence: CSVQDGNQPQHF. CDR3 in DNA: TGCAGCGTCCAAGATGGCAATCAGCCCCAGCATTTT. The chain is built from TRBV29-1 and TRBJ1-5; no clear D. CDR1 is SQVTM and CDR2 is ANQGSEA in the germline V gene. This CDR3 has 12 residues. Trimming left V 6 bases short and J 2 bases short, with 8 bases between.

J is TRBJ2-1 and V is TRBV6-6; the match to TRBD2 covers 11 bases. Germline V gene data show CDR1 as MNHNY and CDR2 as SVGAGI (reference sequence). The CDR3 has 14 residues. V was pared by 8 bases and J by 8 bases, with 8 bases of the junction left unmatched. This chain's CDR3 is CASRLAGGNYEQFF. CDR3 bases: TGTGCCAGCCGCCTAGCGGGAGGTAATTATGAGCAGTTCTTC.

The chain links TRBV9 to TRBJ2-5; D not certain. Germline V gene lookup returns CDR1 SGDLS and CDR2 YYNGEE. This CDR3 spans 15 amino acids. V was pared by 0 bases and J by 0 bases, with 9 bases between. DNA for the CDR3: TGTGCCAGCAGCGTAGGGAAATACGACCAAGAGACCCAGTACTTC. This codes for CASSVGKYDQETQYF.

V gene TRBV2 combines with J gene TRBJ2-1, with D maybe TRBD2 (5 bases). The CDR3 runs to 11 residues. V lost 5 bases and J lost 13, with 12 bases in between. Germline V lookup: CDR1 SNHLY, CDR2 FYNNEI. The CDR3 bases are TGTGCCAGCAGTACTACCCTAGCTCAGTTCTTC. It encodes CASSTTLAQFF.

The gene calls are TRBV5-4 and TRBJ2-2; unclear D gene. The CDR3 covers 11 residues. The germline V and J ends were trimmed by 7 bases and 1 base, with 2 bases remaining between them. Germline V gene sequence: CDR1 SGHNT, CDR2 YYREEE (reference sequence). In nucleotides, the CDR3 is TGTGCCAGCGGGAACACCGGGGAGCTGTTTTTT. Amino acids: CASGNTGELFF.

V is TRBV11-2 and J is TRBJ2-7; D perhaps matches TRBD2 (6 bases). This CDR3 region has 15 residues. Trimming removed 5 bases at V and 2 bases at J, with 16 bases between. From germline, CDR1 is SGHAT and CDR2 FQNNGV. CDR3 sequence: CASSPYEGLTYEQYF. As DNA, the CDR3 is TGTGCCAGCAGCCCATACGAAGGACTAACCTACGAGCAGTACTTC.

The gene calls are TRBV5-4 and TRBJ2-3; 9 bases are shared with TRBD1. J gave up 1 base and V 0 bases, and 0 bases lay outside the gene matches. CDR3 size: 15 residues. Germline V gene lookup returns CDR1 SGHNT and CDR2 YYREEE (reference sequence). DNA of the CDR3: TGTGCCAGCAGCTTGGGACAGGGGGGCACAGATACGCAGTATTTT. It is translated as CASSLGQGGTDTQYF. Complete variable domain (other parts from reference TRBV5-4 and TRBJ2-3): ETGVTQSPTHLIKTRGQQVTLRCSSQSGHNTVSWYQQALGQGPQFIFQYYREEENGRGNFPPRFSGLQFPNYSSELNVNALELDDSALYLCASSLGQGGTDTQYFGPGTRLTVL.

This clone has just a few counts. The rearrangement joins TRBV6-6 to TRBJ1-5, with 7 bases lining up with TRBD1. From germline, CDR1 is MNHNY and CDR2 SVGAGI (reference sequence). V shed 0 bases, J shed 3 bases, and the junction held 5 bases outside the gene matches. This CDR3 is built from 16 residues. DNA for the CDR3: TGTGCCAGCAGTTACTCCACAGGGGCCCTCAATCAGCCCCAGCATTTT. This translates into CASSYSTGALNQPQHF.

This clone has just one count. At one of its ends the junction is not consistent with the germline gene, which may arise from a read error. This chain links TRBV29-1 with TRBJ2-5; unclear D gene. CDR1 and CDR2 from the germline V gene are SQVTM and ANQGSEA. This CDR3 is 16 amino acids long. CDR3 in amino acids: CSVEDPGWSDQETQYF. DNA for the CDR3: TGCAGCGTGGAAGACCCTGGTTGGAGCGATCAAGAGACCCAGTACTTC.

The CDR3 sequence is CAWRTPRRGRGYGYTF. The DNA of the CDR3 is TGTGCCTGGAGAACGCCAAGGCGGGGAAGGGGGTATGGCTACACCTTC. The V and J genes are TRBV30 and TRBJ1-2, with D perhaps matching TRBD1 (6 bases). CDR1 and CDR2 (germline): GTSNPN, SVGIG (reference sequence). This CDR3 contains 16 residues. V was shortened by 3 bases and J by 5 bases, with 22 bases between the two germline ends.

The V call is TRBV7-8, the J call TRBJ1-2; D not certain. CDR3 length: 14 residues. Trimming cost V 5 bases and J 4 bases, with 14 bases left between them. CDR1 SGHVS and CDR2 FQNEAQ come from the germline V gene. As DNA, the CDR3 is TGTGCCAGCAGCCGGGTGACTGAGGGCTATGGCTACACCTTC. As protein: CASSRVTEGYGYTF.

The chain recombines TRBV4-2 with TRBJ2-3; a weak D match, TRBD2 (7 bases). The V gene's germline CDR1 is LGHNA and CDR2 YNFKEQ. Trimming took 1 base from V and 1 from J, leaving 12 bases between them. The CDR3 runs 16 residues. The CDR3 spells CASSQAPGGRTDTQYF. Here the CDR3 DNA reads TGTGCCAGCAGCCAAGCTCCGGGGGGCCGCACAGATACGCAGTATTTT.

The V gene is TRBV5-4, the J gene TRBJ1-5, with a possible D match to TRBD1 (6 bases). The CDR3 runs to 16 residues. V lost 4 bases to trimming and J lost 7 bases, with 21 bases between them. Germline CDR1 SGHNT, CDR2 YYREEE (reference sequence). The CDR3 nucleotides read TGTGCCAGCAGCCAAGATACGGGGGCGAAAGGACAGCCCCAGCATTTT. Encoded protein: CASSQDTGAKGQPQHF.

The chain links TRBV2 to TRBJ1-3, with a tentative D call TRBD1 (5 bases). The V and J ends lost 5 bases and 0 bases respectively, with 8 bases between them. The CDR3 contains 14 residues. Germline V gives CDR1 SNHLY, CDR2 FYNNEI. CDR3 residues: CASSTQGSGNTIYF. In DNA, the CDR3 is TGTGCCAGCAGTACCCAGGGCTCTGGAAACACCATATATTTT.

In its sample, this clone was seen a few times. The chain employs TRBV7-2 and TRBJ1-2, with no clear D. Germline CDR1 SGHTA, CDR2 FQGNSA. V lost 1 base and J 5 bases, leaving 8 bases between the germline ends. This CDR3 has 13 amino acids. The CDR3 loop is CASSLDREYGYTF. The CDR3 DNA reads as TGTGCCAGCAGCTTAGATCGGGAATATGGCTACACCTTC.

The rearrangement joins TRBV4-1 to TRBJ1-3, with D perhaps TRBD1 (6 bases). V shed 1 base and J shed 0 bases, with 13 bases lying between them. The germline V gene encodes CDR1 MGHRA and CDR2 YSYEKL. CDR3 length: 17 amino acids. CDR3 residues: CASSQALGQSSGNTIYF. CDR3 coding DNA: TGCGCCAGCAGCCAAGCCTTAGGACAGAGCTCTGGAAACACCATATATTTT.

This chain links TRBV30 with TRBJ1-2; 8 nucleotides align to TRBD1. With 2 bases clipped from V and 6 bases from J, the junction kept 2 bases outside the gene matches. The CDR3 loop spans 12 amino acids. Looked up from germline, CDR1 is GTSNPN and CDR2 is SVGIG (reference sequence). CDR3 sequence: CAWSFRGHGYTF. The CDR3 region has the DNA TGTGCCTGGAGTTTCAGGGGGCATGGCTACACCTTC.

The chain is built from TRBV6-5 and TRBJ2-1; 9 bases map to TRBD2. CDR3 size: 15 residues. In germline, CDR1 is MNHEY, CDR2 SVGAGI. Unmatched junction bases numbered 4, after V lost 5 bases and J lost 2 bases. The CDR3 sequence is CASSRRGGAYNEQFF. Written as DNA, the CDR3 is TGTGCCAGCAGTCGGCGGGGGGGGGCCTACAATGAGCAGTTCTTC.

A single count supports this clone. The chain has TRBV28 and TRBJ1-6, with 8 bases identical to TRBD1. This CDR3 region has 14 residues. V trimming: 6 bases; J trimming: 6 bases; junction bases outside the gene matches: 4. Germline CDR1 is MDHEN and CDR2 is SYDVKM. CDR3 protein: CASRPTGGNSPLHF. CDR3 coding DNA: TGTGCCAGCAGGCCAACAGGGGGTAATTCACCCCTCCACTTT.

In its sample, this clone was seen a few times. The junction shows a germline mismatch at one end, possibly a read error. The V and J genes are TRBV7-7 and TRBJ2-2; D is unclear. Germline values: CDR1 SSHAT, CDR2 FNYEAQ (reference sequence). The CDR3 length is 12 residues. The CDR3 DNA reads as TGTGCTAGCAGCTTAAACACCGGGGAGCTGTTTTTT. It codes for CASSLNTGELFF.

The V gene is TRBV7-8, the J gene TRBJ1-1; D ambiguous. The CDR3 totals 13 residues. Germline CDR1 and CDR2: SGHVS and FQNEAQ. Trimming left V 2 bases short and J 4 bases short, with 8 bases between. The CDR3 bases are TGTGCCAGCAGCTTAACGCCGACCACTGAAGCTTTCTTT. Its translation: CASSLTPTTEAFF. The entire variable domain, with the rest obtained from reference TRBV7-8 and TRBJ1-1, is as follows: GAGVSQSPRYKVAKRGQDVALRCDPISGHVSLFWYQQALGQGPEFLTYFQNEAQLDKSGLPSDRFFAERPEGSVSTLKIQRTQQEDSAVYLCASSLTPTTEAFFGQGTRLTVV.

V usage is TRBV6-5 and J usage is TRBJ1-2; D uncertain. The CDR3 runs 11 residues. V dropped 6 bases and J dropped 8 bases, with 10 bases sitting between them. Germline values: CDR1 MNHEY, CDR2 SVGAGI. CDR3 sequence reads: CASSRERGYTF. The CDR3 nucleotides are TGTGCCAGCAGCCGCGAAAGAGGCTACACCTTC.

The table lists this clone with a count of one. The chain combines TRBV6-1 with TRBJ2-7; 7 bases are a match to TRBD1. CDR3 length: 15 amino acids. CDR1 is MNHNS and CDR2 is SASEGT in the germline V gene. The V segment lost 6 bases and the J segment 3 bases; nucleotides outside the gene matches: 11. The CDR3, as DNA: TGTGCCAGCAGCAAAGGGGAGACAGGGTACTACGAGCAGTACTTC. Protein sequence: CASSKGETGYYEQYF.

In regard to this clone: Other DNA sequences of this sample code for an identical CDR3. The chain uses TRBV18 and TRBJ2-5; maybe TRBD1 (5 bases). V was shortened by 5 bases and J by 1 base, with 8 bases between the two germline ends. Germline lookup yields CDR1 KGHSH and CDR2 LQKENI. The CDR3 is 13 residues long. This chain's CDR3 is CASSDSLQETQYF. For the CDR3, the DNA is TGTGCCAGCTCAGACAGCCTCCAAGAGACCCAGTACTTC.

Here the CDR3 DNA reads TGTGCCATCAGTGAAATCGGGAGTCAGCCCCAGCATTTT. Residues: CAISEIGSQPQHF. The chain employs TRBV10-3 and TRBJ1-5; D is undetermined. CDR1 is ENHRY and CDR2 is SYGVKD in the germline V gene. There are 13 residues in the CDR3. Trimming removed 3 bases at V and 6 bases at J, with 9 bases between.

This sequence joins TRBV28 and TRBJ2-7; 7 bases map to TRBD2. With V trimmed by 3 bases and J by 2 bases, 7 bases remained unmatched. The CDR3 contains 15 residues. Germline CDR1 MDHEN, CDR2 SYDVKM. CDR3 DNA: TGTGCCAGCAGTTTGGACTTGACTAGCACCTACGAGCAGTACTTC. Translation gives CASSLDLTSTYEQYF.

V is TRBV9 and J is TRBJ1-1; possibly TRBD1 for D (6 bases). CDR3 length: 13 amino acids. The germline gives CDR1 SGDLS, CDR2 YYNGEE. V was cut by 7 bases and J by 5 bases, with 15 bases left in between. CDR3 protein: CASERGIGTEAFF. The CDR3 nucleotides are TGTGCCAGCGAGAGGGGGATTGGGACTGAAGCTTTCTTT.